This T cell receptor beta chain was found in a study of TIL therapy for anti-PD-1-resistant metastatic lung cancer (dated by TCRdb to the early 2020s). Context from the whole study: Tumors were harvested before any PD-1/PD-L1 blockade; patients then received nivolumab, and those progressing received lymphodepletion, expanded TIL infusion and IL-2. A median age of roughly 55 years (range about 35-85) and a median tumor PD-L1 proportion score of 6% were recorded among enrolled patients. Most of the cohort had lung adenocarcinoma, including a handful of EGFR-mutant tumors and two ALK-rearranged tumors, and half of the patients were either current or former smokers. Across the cohort, whole-exome sequencing showed a median non-synonymous tumor mutation burden of more than 1.3 mutations per megabase. T cell receptor beta sequencing of tumor and peripheral blood served to follow clonotypes across the tumor, the expanded TIL product, and serial blood samples. General study outcomes and caveats: Infused TIL clonotypes partially replaced the baseline peripheral repertoire then decayed over months, with no apparent association between persistence and response. Because the cohort was highly selected, with more treatment-naive, never-smoker and oncogene-addicted patients than is typical, generalizability is limited. The study protocol defined all tumor marker inferences as exploratory.

In regard to this clone: Its target antigen remains unknown. Base-call qualities are not available, and no considerably larger clone is one nucleotide away.

The time point label for this specimen denotes: pre-treatment sample, taken before nivolumab and TIL therapy. Between October 2017 and 2020, a dual-center phase I trial enrolled adults who had stage 4 NSCLC. The samples were obtained from a phase I trial that was single-arm and open-label and tested tumor-infiltrating lymphocyte therapy combined with nivolumab in advanced non-small cell lung cancer. Blood mononuclear cells from EDTA tubes were isolated by Ficoll gradient, snap-frozen as pellets, and DNA was extracted with a Qiagen mini-prep kit. TCR beta CDR3 regions were amplified from genomic DNA by bias-controlled multiplex PCR with the immunoSEQ v3 hsTCRB kit. TCR libraries were sequenced on an Illumina NextSeq 500 to 2 million to 2.5 million read pairs for survey level or roughly 4.5-6 million for deep level. The authors' analysis ran thus. Clonality was reported by immunoSEQ Analyzer software, which also assigned V, D and J genes and filtered out non-productive sequences. Repertoires were compared using productive Simpson clonality and Morisita overlap index of productive TRB rearrangements between infused TIL and blood. Absolute clonotype counts in blood were estimated as lymphocyte count times CD3+ fraction times the clone's productive frequency. TCRdb's version of the immuneACCESS table is confined to in-frame rearrangements and falls short of the full clone set. An unresolved V gene accounts for under half of the shortfall where checked; the remainder is of unknown origin. The DNA gave D and trimming, while V, J and clone size come from that table. The sample table holds some 37,000 clones, of which over 70% were seen once. 5.7% of the sample lies in the top ten.

Looking up the germline V gene yields CDR1 MNHEY and CDR2 SVGAGI. From the cysteine up to the phenylalanine, the CDR3 has a length of 15 residues. CDR3 DNA only is kept here, 45 bases in frame from base 1. Compared with germline, V lacks 9 bases and J lacks 5 bases; bases without a gene match: 6. The chain is encoded by TRBV6-5 joined to TRBJ2-2; 13 bases in the middle match TRBD2. The sequence was collected from a person between 25 and 80 years old with non-small cell lung cancer. This material consisted of blood, taken at baseline. The CDR3 reads as follows: CASGLAGELTGELFF. The DNA reads TGTGCCAGTGGACTAGCGGGGGAACTGACCGGGGAGCTGTTTTTT.